This entry features one TCR beta chain sequence. This clonotype was recorded many times. This receptor's antigen is unknown. Within one base of it there is no much larger clone, and no base qualities were kept. Donors were around 37 systemically healthy Caucasian individuals from Russia aged roughly 6 to 95 years. Each donor gave approximately 9.4 milliliters of peripheral blood, drawn into EDTA-treated Vacutainer tubes. Ficoll-Paque density-gradient centrifugation was used to isolate PBMCs, with at least 6 million per sample. Total RNA, at least 6 micrograms per sample, was extracted from PBMCs with Trizol reagent. For every donor, flow cytometry on a PBMC aliquot measured the percentage of naive CD45RAhigh/CD27high T cells. The sample belongs to a study of blood T cells in healthy people across ages (dated by TCRdb to about 2015). As for the study more broadly: Template switching captured roughly one uniquely barcoded TCR beta cDNA molecule per two T cells in model experiments. To avoid experimental bias, donors of different ages were spread randomly across the sequencing lanes. The donors were split into four age groups: young (average about 15 years), middle-aged (39), aged (62) and long-lived (approximately 89). Two additional independent replicas of 1 million unique cDNA reads from the same blood draw were analyzed for two donors (one aged 18 to 30 and one aged 80 or older). The study measured age-related changes in TCR beta repertoire diversity using deep sequencing normalized with unique cDNA molecular identifiers. What the research found in general, with its limitations: Estimates of total diversity based on one million sequenced T cells were considered lower bounds and underestimates. Observed TCR beta diversity per million T cells fell roughly linearly with age, and a significant reduction was already apparent by age roughly 40. Because the CMV infection status of the donors was unknown, age-related changes in expanded clonotypes may potentially have been confounded. There was a strong correlation between observed TCR beta diversity and the percentage of naive T cells measured by flow cytometry. Compared with the aged group, the long-lived group had more naive CD4+ T cells, fewer expanded clones and increased TCR diversity, a pattern suggesting age selection. Because profiling used bulk unsorted PBMCs, naive and antigen-experienced compartments could not be compared conclusively.

The library came from 5' RACE. The reads were generated on an Illumina HiSeq 2500. A second roughly 7 to 11 cycle PCR used a sample-barcoded 5' primer and a J-beta primer mix. A unique molecular identifier was introduced onto each TCR beta cDNA molecule by a template-switch 5' adaptor carrying 12 random nucleotides. At least 2.5 million CDR3-containing paired-end reads were obtained from each sample. First-strand cDNA synthesis was performed from all RNA using the Mint cDNA synthesis kit, with priming by a TRBC-specific oligonucleotide. Following uracil-DNA glycosylase treatment, a first 18-cycle PCR with universal primers M1SS and BC2_uni_R was performed on all cDNA. Processing in the source paper ran as follows. Each sample was normalized by randomly selecting 1 million high-quality reads, each carrying a distinct molecular identifier. Reads with shared molecular identifiers were discarded instead of being binned into consensus sequences. MiTCR, with a Q25 quality threshold and the strictest error-elimination algorithm, was used for CDR3 identification, clonotype clustering and error correction. A nonparametric unseen species model with Euler transformation was used to estimate lower-bound total TCR beta diversity. TCRdb trimmed the raw reads at Q25, called clones with MiXCR and kept productive beta chains. Each CDR3 protein appears once, grouped with its most common genes and DNA. The V and J calls were determined by TCRdb, not by the authors. This sample lists some 790,000 distinct CDR3 sequences; 25% to 30% were detected once. The ten largest clones take up 17% of the sample.

CDR1 and CDR2 are drawn from the germline V gene (reference sequence): GTSNPN, SVGIG. V and J are truncated by 4 bases and 2 bases respectively, leaving an intervening sequence of 17 bases. The CDR3 holds 15 amino acids from the cysteine to the phenylalanine. Just CDR3 DNA is preserved here, 45 bases in frame from base 1. The origin of this receptor is a woman of 80 years or more in good health. The rearrangement combines TRBV30 with TRBJ2-5, with a weak D call of TRBD1 (5 bases match). Sample: blood. The CDR3 sequence is CAWKPRAGLQETQYF. DNA sequence: TGTGCCTGGAAGCCCCGCGCAGGGCTGCAAGAGACCCAGTACTTC.